The 6 T cell receptor beta chains below come from one sample, sequenced in a study of blood T cell repertoires in COVID-19. Sequenced by immunoSEQ multiplex PCR; TCRdb stores in-frame clones only, minus some. In the table there are approximately 260,000 clones, 70% to 90% of which are singletons. The sequenced sample was peripheral blood. All receptors derive from a woman aged 40 to 50 with acute or convalescent COVID-19.

This clone was seen once. The chain recombines TRBV5-1 with TRBJ1-1; perhaps TRBD1 as D (6 bases). In germline, CDR1 is SGHRS, CDR2 YFSETQ. The V and J ends lost 4 bases and 4 bases respectively, with 17 bases between them. The CDR3 sequence is 15 residues long. The CDR3 DNA reads as TGCGCCAGCAGCCCCCACAGGGAAACGTCCACTGAAGCTTTCTTT. Amino acid sequence: CASSPHRETSTEAFF.

The chain links TRBV10-1 to TRBJ2-5, with D possibly TRBD1 on 6 matching bases. V lost 5 bases and J 5 bases, leaving 18 bases between the germline ends. CDR1 and CDR2 (germline): WNHNN, SYGVQD (reference sequence). The CDR3 sequence is 15 residues long. The CDR3 here is CASSNTPGHTETQYF. In nucleotides, the CDR3 is TGCGCCAGCAGTAACACACCGGGACATACGGAGACCCAGTACTTC.

The chain couples TRBV5-6 to TRBJ1-2, with TRBD1 matching 9 bases. The CDR3 is made up of 15 amino acids. Germline values: CDR1 SGHDT, CDR2 YYEEEE. V shed 4 bases, J shed 8 bases, and the junction held 12 bases outside the gene matches. In nucleotides, the CDR3 is TGTGCCAGCAGCCCACAGGGGGCGCTGGATTACGGCTACACCTTC. Translated: CASSPQGALDYGYTF.

V gene TRBV12-3 or TRBV12-4 combines with J gene TRBJ1-1; TRBD1 might be the D (5 bases). Trimming took 6 bases from V and 1 from J, leaving 9 bases between them. The CDR3 covers 13 residues. CDR3 nucleotide sequence: TGTGCCAGCAGGAAAACAGGGAACACTGAAGCTTTCTTT. It encodes CASRKTGNTEAFF.

The J gene is TRBJ1-4, the V gene TRBV2; 11 bases fit TRBD1. CDR1 is SNHLY and CDR2 is FYNNEI in the germline V gene. With 4 bases clipped from V and 10 bases from J, the junction kept 5 bases outside the gene matches. The CDR3 covers 14 residues. CDR3 amino acids: CASSGGQGAGKLFF. Written as DNA, the CDR3 is TGTGCCAGCAGTGGAGGACAGGGGGCAGGAAAACTGTTTTTT.

The chain couples TRBV4-1 to TRBJ1-2, with a possible D match to TRBD1 (5 bases). The CDR3 is 16 amino acids. V was clipped by 1 base and J by 2 bases, with 14 bases between them. Germline V gene sequence: CDR1 MGHRA, CDR2 YSYEKL. The chain's CDR3 is CASSQVGGRGNYGYTF. The CDR3 bases are TGCGCCAGCAGCCAAGTGGGGGGTCGGGGGAACTATGGCTACACCTTC.